Below are 12 T cell receptor beta chains sequenced from a single sample in a study of shared clonotypes between healthy human individuals. Only in-frame clones appear in the TCRdb table, and some are missing; sequencing was by immunoSEQ multiplex PCR. The sample lists approximately 600,000 clones, around 96% occurring once. As defined, naive CD8 cells were CD45RO-negative and positively selected for CCR7, with terminally differentiated effector memory CD45RA+ cells excluded. The sample taken for sequencing was naive CD8+ T cells sorted from blood. These TCRs come from a woman in her thirties in good health.

V and J are TRBV29-1 and TRBJ2-1; 14 bases match TRBD2. CDR1 SQVTM and CDR2 ANQGSEA come from the germline V gene. The CDR3 loop spans 15 amino acids. Trimming cost V 6 bases and J 7 bases; bases outside gene matches: 8. The CDR3 bases are TGCAGCGTCCAAGGGACTAGCGGGAGTGAAAATGAGCAGTTCTTC. It translates to CSVQGTSGSENEQFF.

The rearrangement joins TRBV11-2 to TRBJ2-3, with D unresolved. Trimming stripped 5 bases from V and 4 bases from J, with 19 bases between. The CDR3 has 16 residues. Germline-derived CDR1 and CDR2 are SGHAT and FQNNGV. The CDR3 DNA reads as TGTGCCAGCAGCAACCCCGGGCCCAAGGTTTCAGATACGCAGTATTTT. It codes for CASSNPGPKVSDTQYF.

The J gene is TRBJ1-5, the V gene TRBV19; tentative D call: TRBD1 (6 bases). This CDR3 contains 15 residues. V lost 7 bases to trimming and J lost 2 bases, with 15 bases between them. Germline-derived CDR1 and CDR2 are LNHDA and SQIVND (reference sequence). CDR3 bases: TGTGCCAGTACTTTCGGGGGCGGAGGCAATCAGCCCCAGCATTTT. It codes for CASTFGGGGNQPQHF.

This rearrangement joins TRBV6-1 to TRBJ1-3; D not certain. Germline values: CDR1 MNHNS, CDR2 SASEGT. The CDR3 runs 16 residues. Trimming pared 2 bases from V and 0 bases from J, leaving 11 bases between. The CDR3 region has the DNA TGTGCCAGCAGTGAAATCGGCCACTACTCTGGAAACACCATATATTTT. Its translation: CASSEIGHYSGNTIYF.

This chain connects TRBV7-9 to TRBJ2-1; TRBD2 matches 9 bases. CDR3 length: 16 amino acids. V shed 3 bases, J shed 1 base, and the junction held 4 bases outside the gene matches. Germline lookup yields CDR1 SEHNR and CDR2 FQNEAQ (reference sequence). This chain's CDR3 is CASSLLREGSYNEQFF. The CDR3 region has the DNA TGTGCCAGCAGCTTGCTGCGGGAGGGTTCCTACAATGAGCAGTTCTTC.

This clone came up once. This sequence joins TRBV6-5 and TRBJ1-1, with 7 bases matching TRBD1. Losses at the gene ends were 2 bases for V and 6 bases for J; bases not matched to a gene: 6. This CDR3 is 14 amino acids long. Germline V gene lookup returns CDR1 MNHEY and CDR2 SVGAGI. The CDR3 DNA follows: TGTGCCAGCAGTTACAGACCAGGGGGTTCTGAAGCTTTCTTT. This sequence encodes CASSYRPGGSEAFF.

V and J are TRBV27 and TRBJ2-3; TRBD1 agrees at 9 bases. V was pared by 5 bases and J by 1 base, with 4 bases of the junction left unmatched. CDR1 is MNHEY and CDR2 is SMNVEV in the germline V gene (reference sequence). The CDR3 spans 15 residues. The CDR3 DNA follows: TGTGCCAGCAGTGTGGACAGGGGAGGCACAGATACGCAGTATTTT. It codes for CASSVDRGGTDTQYF.

Concerning this clone itself: Additional DNA sequences in this sample encode the identical CDR3. The chain is built from TRBV27 and TRBJ2-7; 7 bases map to TRBD2. V lost 3 bases to trimming and J lost 2 bases; unmatched junction nucleotides: 1. This CDR3 region has 13 residues. The germline V gene has CDR1 MNHEY and CDR2 SMNVEV (reference sequence). The CDR3 here is CASSFAGAYEQYF. The CDR3 DNA follows: TGTGCCAGCAGTTTTGCGGGAGCCTACGAGCAGTACTTC.

The rearrangement uses TRBV28 and TRBJ2-1, with TRBD2 matching over 9 bases. CDR1 is MDHEN, CDR2 SYDVKM, per germline. V trimming: 5 bases; J trimming: 4 bases; junction bases outside the gene matches: 12. The CDR3 runs to 17 residues. The CDR3 DNA is TGTGCCAGCAGTGCGGGGGCTAAGCGGGAGGAGTACAATGAGCAGTTCTTC. Encoded protein: CASSAGAKREEYNEQFF.

In DNA form, the CDR3 reads TGTGCCAGCAGCGTACATCCCGCCATATTGGGAAACACCATATATTTT. This codes for CASSVHPAILGNTIYF. The V gene is TRBV9, the J gene TRBJ1-3; the D is unclear. The V and J ends lost 1 base and 4 bases respectively, with 15 bases between them. The CDR3 extends over 16 amino acids. Germline CDR1 SGDLS, CDR2 YYNGEE. Together with reference TRBV9 and TRBJ1-3, the CDR3 gives the full variable domain: DSGVTQTPKHLITATGQRVTLRCSPRSGDLSVYWYQQSLDQGLQFLIQYYNGEERAKGNILERFSAQQFPDLHSELNLSSLELGDSALYFCASSVHPAILGNTIYFGEGSWLTVV.

This chain joins TRBV27 and TRBJ2-1, with 8 bases fitting TRBD1. CDR3 length: 14 residues. V dropped 7 bases and J dropped 5; count of bases not matched to a gene: 7. Germline-derived CDR1 and CDR2 are MNHEY and SMNVEV (reference sequence). In DNA, the CDR3 is TGTGCCAGCAAGTGGACAGGGCTAAACAATGAGCAGTTCTTC. Protein sequence: CASKWTGLNNEQFF.

CDR3: CASSQTLAAQETQYF. The DNA for the CDR3 is TGCGCCAGCAGCCAAACACTAGCGGCTCAAGAGACCCAGTACTTC. The rearrangement uses TRBV5-1 and TRBJ2-5; 8 nucleotides align to TRBD2. This CDR3 spans 15 amino acids. Trimming at V came to 4 bases and at J to 2 bases, leaving 7 bases not matched to a gene. Germline CDR1 SGHRS, CDR2 YFSETQ.